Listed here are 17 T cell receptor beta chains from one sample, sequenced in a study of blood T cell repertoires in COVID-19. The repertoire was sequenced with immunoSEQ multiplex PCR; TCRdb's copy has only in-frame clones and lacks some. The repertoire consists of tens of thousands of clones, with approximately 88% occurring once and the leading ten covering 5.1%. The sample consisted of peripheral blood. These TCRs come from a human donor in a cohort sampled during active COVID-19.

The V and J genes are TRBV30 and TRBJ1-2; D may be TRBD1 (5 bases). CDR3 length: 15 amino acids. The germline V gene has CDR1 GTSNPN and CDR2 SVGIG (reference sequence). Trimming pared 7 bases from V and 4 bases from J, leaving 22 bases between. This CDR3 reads CASPRGLLFAYGYTF. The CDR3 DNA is TGTGCCTCCCCGAGGGGACTGCTATTCGCCTATGGCTACACCTTC.

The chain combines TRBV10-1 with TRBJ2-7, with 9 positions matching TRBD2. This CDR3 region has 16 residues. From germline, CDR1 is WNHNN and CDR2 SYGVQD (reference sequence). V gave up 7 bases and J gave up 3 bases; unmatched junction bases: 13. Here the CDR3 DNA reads TGCGCCAGCATTTCGACTGTAGCGGGAGAATACTACGAGCAGTACTTC. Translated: CASISTVAGEYYEQYF.

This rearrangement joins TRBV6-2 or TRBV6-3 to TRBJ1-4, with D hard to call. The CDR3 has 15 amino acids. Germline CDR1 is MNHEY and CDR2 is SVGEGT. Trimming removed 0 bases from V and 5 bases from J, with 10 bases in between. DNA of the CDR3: TGTGCCAGCAGTTACTCAGGCGGAGCGAATGAAAAACTGTTTTTT. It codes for CASSYSGGANEKLFF.

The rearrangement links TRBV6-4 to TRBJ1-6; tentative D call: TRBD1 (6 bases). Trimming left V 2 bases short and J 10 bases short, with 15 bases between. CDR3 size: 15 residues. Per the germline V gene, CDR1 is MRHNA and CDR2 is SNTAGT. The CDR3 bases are TGTGCCAGCAGTGACGCGTGGGGGCAGAACTCACCCCTCCACTTT. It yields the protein CASSDAWGQNSPLHF.

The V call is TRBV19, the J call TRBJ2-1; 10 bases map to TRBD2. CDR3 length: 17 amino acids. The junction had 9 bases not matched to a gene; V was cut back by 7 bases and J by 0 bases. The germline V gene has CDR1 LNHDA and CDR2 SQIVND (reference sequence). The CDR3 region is CASKTSGAPSSYNEQFF. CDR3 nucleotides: TGTGCCAGTAAAACTAGCGGGGCTCCGAGCTCCTACAATGAGCAGTTCTTC.

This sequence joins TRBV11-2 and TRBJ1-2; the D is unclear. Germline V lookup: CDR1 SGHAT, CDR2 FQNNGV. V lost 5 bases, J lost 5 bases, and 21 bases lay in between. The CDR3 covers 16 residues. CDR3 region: CASSPPGRSRGYGYTF. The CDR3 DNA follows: TGTGCCAGCAGCCCCCCTGGGAGAAGCCGGGGTTATGGCTACACCTTC. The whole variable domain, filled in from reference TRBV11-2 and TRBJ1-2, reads EAGVAQSPRYKIIEKRQSVAFWCNPISGHATLYWYQQILGQGPKLLIQFQNNGVVDDSQLPKDRFSAERLKGVDSTLKIQPAKLEDSAVYLCASSPPGRSRGYGYTFGSGTRLTVV.

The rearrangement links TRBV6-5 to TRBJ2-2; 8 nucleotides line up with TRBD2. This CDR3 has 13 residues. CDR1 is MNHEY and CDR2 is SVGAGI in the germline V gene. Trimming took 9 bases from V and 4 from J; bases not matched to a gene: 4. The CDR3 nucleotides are TGTGCCAGTACGAGCGGGGGCACCGGGGAGCTGTTTTTT. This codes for CASTSGGTGELFF.

CDR3 region: CASSFSGDTQYF. In nucleotides, the CDR3 is TGTGCCAGCAGTTTCAGCGGAGATACGCAGTATTTT. The rearrangement links TRBV27 to TRBJ2-3; D is perhaps TRBD2 (5 bases). The CDR3 runs 12 residues. Deletions cut 3 bases from V and 5 bases from J, with 6 bases between. The V gene's germline CDR1 is MNHEY and CDR2 SMNVEV (reference sequence).

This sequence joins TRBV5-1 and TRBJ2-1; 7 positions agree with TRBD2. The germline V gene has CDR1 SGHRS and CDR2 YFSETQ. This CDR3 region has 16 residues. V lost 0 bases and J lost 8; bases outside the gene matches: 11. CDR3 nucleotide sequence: TGCGCCAGCAGCTTGGGGGTCAGGGAGGGGTATGATGAGCAGTTCTTC. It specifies CASSLGVREGYDEQFF.

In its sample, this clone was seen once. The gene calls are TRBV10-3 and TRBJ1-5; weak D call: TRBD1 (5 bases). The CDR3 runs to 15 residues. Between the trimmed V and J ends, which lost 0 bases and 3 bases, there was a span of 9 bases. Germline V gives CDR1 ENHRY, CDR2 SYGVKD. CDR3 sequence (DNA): TGTGCCATCAGTGAGTCGGACACTCACAATCAGCCCCAGCATTTT. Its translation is CAISESDTHNQPQHF.

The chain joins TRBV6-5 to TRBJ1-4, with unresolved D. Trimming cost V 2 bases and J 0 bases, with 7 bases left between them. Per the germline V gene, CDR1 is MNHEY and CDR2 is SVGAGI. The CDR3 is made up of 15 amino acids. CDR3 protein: CASSYGRTTNEKLFF. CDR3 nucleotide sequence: TGTGCCAGCAGTTACGGGAGAACAACTAATGAAAAACTGTTTTTT.

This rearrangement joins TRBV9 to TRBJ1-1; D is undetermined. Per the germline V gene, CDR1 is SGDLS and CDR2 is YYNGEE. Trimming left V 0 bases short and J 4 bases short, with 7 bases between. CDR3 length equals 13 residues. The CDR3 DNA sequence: TGTGCCAGCAGCGTAGCGAGTGGCACTGAAGCTTTCTTT. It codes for CASSVASGTEAFF.

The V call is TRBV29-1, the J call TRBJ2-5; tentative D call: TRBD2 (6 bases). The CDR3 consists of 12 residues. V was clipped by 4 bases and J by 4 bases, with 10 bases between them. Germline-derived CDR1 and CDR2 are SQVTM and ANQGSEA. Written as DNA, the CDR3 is TGCAGCGTTGGGAGGGGTGGAGAGACCCAGTACTTC. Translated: CSVGRGGETQYF.

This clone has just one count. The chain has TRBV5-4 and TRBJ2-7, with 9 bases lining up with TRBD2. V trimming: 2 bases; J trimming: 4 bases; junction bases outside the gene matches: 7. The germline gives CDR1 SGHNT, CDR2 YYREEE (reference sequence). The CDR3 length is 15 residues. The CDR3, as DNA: TGTGCCAGCAGCTTTATGGCGGGGGGGCGTTACGAGCAGTACTTC. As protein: CASSFMAGGRYEQYF. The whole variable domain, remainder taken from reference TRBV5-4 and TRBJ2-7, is ETGVTQSPTHLIKTRGQQVTLRCSSQSGHNTVSWYQQALGQGPQFIFQYYREEENGRGNFPPRFSGLQFPNYSSELNVNALELDDSALYLCASSFMAGGRYEQYFGPGTRLTVT.

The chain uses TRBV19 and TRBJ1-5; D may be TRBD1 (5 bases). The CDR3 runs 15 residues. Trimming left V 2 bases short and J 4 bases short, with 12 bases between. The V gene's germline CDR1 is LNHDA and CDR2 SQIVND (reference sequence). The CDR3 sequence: CASSISGGGNQPQHF. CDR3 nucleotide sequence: TGTGCCAGTAGTATATCGGGGGGAGGGAATCAGCCCCAGCATTTT.

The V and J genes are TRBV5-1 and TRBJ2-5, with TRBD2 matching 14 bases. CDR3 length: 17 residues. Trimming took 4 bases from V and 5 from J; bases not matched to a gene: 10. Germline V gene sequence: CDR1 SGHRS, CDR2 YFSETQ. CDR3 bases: TGCGCCAGCAGCCCCAGGACTAGCGGGAGGTACGGGGAGACCCAGTACTTC. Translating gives CASSPRTSGRYGETQYF.

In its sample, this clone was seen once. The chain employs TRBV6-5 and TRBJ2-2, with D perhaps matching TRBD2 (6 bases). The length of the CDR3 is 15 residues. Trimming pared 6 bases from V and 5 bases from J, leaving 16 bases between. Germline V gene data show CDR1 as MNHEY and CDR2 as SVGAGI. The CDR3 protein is CASRVSTGSTGELFF. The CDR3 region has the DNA TGTGCCAGCAGAGTTTCTACCGGGAGTACCGGGGAGCTGTTTTTT.